This entry describes one T cell receptor (beta chain). Its antigen is not known. Assay used: immunoSEQ multiplex PCR; TCRdb lists only in-frame clones, some missing. The sample yields around 6,600 clones, less than 75% seen once. From germline, CDR1 is LGHNA and CDR2 YNFKEQ. The CDR3 has 16 amino acids. V lost 4 bases and J 4 bases, leaving 19 bases between the germline ends. The data were obtained in a study of tumor-infiltrating lymphocytes in localized non-small cell lung cancer. Study-wide context: Resected tumor was paired with non-adjacent uninvolved lung from the same patient.

Findings and caveats of the study: Only some patients had TCR sequencing, depending on available tissue. Different pieces of the same tissue were used for each assay. IM1 and IM2 tumors showed no difference in T-cell fraction.

The origin of this receptor is a human donor with non-small cell lung cancer. This rearrangement joins TRBV4-2 to TRBJ1-1; the D gene is possibly TRBD1 (6 bases). The sequencing input was lung tumor tissue. Written as DNA, the CDR3 is TGTGCCAGCAGCCCTTTGAGAGGGGGTACCCTCACTGAAGCTTTCTTT. It specifies CASSPLRGGTLTEAFF.